The rows below give T cell receptor beta chains drawn from one sample of a study of T-cell reconstitution after alpha-beta-depleted transplantation in children. TCRdb analysed the PCR reads with MiXCR anew, one entry per CDR3 protein. This table has roughly 610,000 distinct CDR3 sequences, about 10% appearing once. Source: PBMCs from the stem cell graft donor, taken from the stem cell graft. These receptors were taken from a human donor who donated a stem cell graft to a child with acute myeloid leukemia. The CDR3 runs from the conserved cysteine through the conserved F or W. Each record gives: V gene, J gene, D gene, clone size, CDR3 length, CDR3 protein, CDR3 DNA. A D gene is named only where the DNA matches it firmly. Size is omitted from some rows. Given values are once, few, many or a class for expanded clones.

v_call: TRBV12-3/TRBV12-4
j_call: TRBJ2-7
d_call: .
clone_size: few
cdr3_length: 14
cdr3_aa: CASSLATTEYEQYF
cdr3_nt: TGTGCCAGCAGTTTAGCGACGACAGAATACGAGCAGTACTTC

v_call: TRBV24-1
j_call: TRBJ2-1
d_call: .
clone_size: many
cdr3_length: 12
cdr3_aa: CATSGDWDRQFF
cdr3_nt: TGTGCCACCAGCGGGGACTGGGACCGGCAGTTCTTC

v_call: TRBV9
j_call: TRBJ1-3
d_call: TRBD1
clone_size: few
cdr3_length: 14
cdr3_aa: CASSRGGTGDAIYF
cdr3_nt: TGTGCCAGCAGCAGAGGGGGGACAGGGGACGCCATATATTTT

v_call: TRBV5-1
j_call: TRBJ2-1
d_call: .
clone_size: few
cdr3_length: 14
cdr3_aa: CASSLQADYNEQFF
cdr3_nt: TGCGCCAGCAGCTTGCAGGCGGACTACAATGAGCAGTTCTTC

v_call: TRBV6-2/TRBV6-3
j_call: TRBJ2-1
d_call: TRBD2
clone_size: few
cdr3_length: 16
cdr3_aa: CASSYLRESIYNEQFF
cdr3_nt: TGTGCCAGCAGTTACTTGCGGGAGAGCATTTACAATGAGCAGTTCTTC

v_call: TRBV7-8
j_call: TRBJ1-1
d_call: TRBD1
clone_size: few
cdr3_length: 15
cdr3_aa: CASSSRQGQNTEAFF
cdr3_nt: TGTGCCAGCAGCTCCCGACAGGGCCAGAACACTGAAGCTTTCTTT

v_call: TRBV20-1
j_call: TRBJ2-2
d_call: TRBD2
clone_size: few
cdr3_length: 17
cdr3_aa: CSARRTSSGRAPGELFF
cdr3_nt: TGCAGTGCTAGGCGTACATCTAGCGGGAGGGCCCCCGGGGAGCTGTTTTTT

v_call: TRBV18
j_call: TRBJ1-4
d_call: .
clone_size: few
cdr3_length: 12
cdr3_aa: CASSPINEKLFF
cdr3_nt: TGTGCCAGCTCACCAATTAATGAAAAACTGTTTTTT

v_call: TRBV7-7
j_call: TRBJ2-1
d_call: TRBD2
clone_size: .
cdr3_length: 15
cdr3_aa: CASSPGLAANNEQFF
cdr3_nt: TGTGCTAGCAGCCCGGGACTAGCGGCCAACAATGAGCAGTTCTTC

v_call: TRBV29-1
j_call: TRBJ1-2
d_call: TRBD1
clone_size: few
cdr3_length: 14
cdr3_aa: CSVESQGVHYGYTF
cdr3_nt: TGCAGCGTTGAAAGCCAGGGGGTTCACTATGGCTACACCTTC

v_call: TRBV20-1
j_call: TRBJ2-4
d_call: .
clone_size: .
cdr3_length: 17
cdr3_aa: CSARVNGADPSKNIQYF
cdr3_nt: TGCAGTGCTAGAGTGAACGGGGCTGACCCCTCCAAAAACATTCAGTACTTC

v_call: TRBV7-2
j_call: TRBJ2-7
d_call: TRBD1
clone_size: .
cdr3_length: 17
cdr3_aa: CASSSYLGTAQTYEQYF
cdr3_nt: TGTGCCAGCAGCTCCTACCTAGGGACAGCTCAAACCTACGAGCAGTACTTC

v_call: TRBV6-1
j_call: TRBJ2-7
d_call: .
clone_size: few
cdr3_length: 15
cdr3_aa: CASSELTVGAYEQYF
cdr3_nt: TGTGCCAGCAGTGAATTGACAGTGGGGGCCTACGAGCAGTACTTC

v_call: TRBV20-1
j_call: TRBJ2-1
d_call: .
clone_size: many
cdr3_length: 15
cdr3_aa: CSARDRGALYNEQFF
cdr3_nt: TGCAGTGCTAGAGATCGAGGGGCCTTATACAATGAGCAGTTCTTC

v_call: TRBV6-5
j_call: TRBJ1-3
d_call: .
clone_size: many
cdr3_length: 15
cdr3_aa: CASSYDARSGNTIYF
cdr3_nt: TGTGCCAGCAGTTACGACGCACGCTCTGGAAACACCATATATTTT

v_call: TRBV12-5
j_call: TRBJ2-1
d_call: .
clone_size: .
cdr3_length: 16
cdr3_aa: CASGKGAGGHYNEQFF
cdr3_nt: TGTGCTAGTGGCAAGGGGGCGGGAGGTCACTACAATGAGCAGTTCTTC

v_call: TRBV20-1
j_call: TRBJ2-7
d_call: .
clone_size: .
cdr3_length: 14
cdr3_aa: CSARDGLSSYEQYF
cdr3_nt: TGCAGTGCTAGGGACGGACTAAGCTCCTACGAGCAGTACTTC

v_call: TRBV10-3
j_call: TRBJ2-7
d_call: .
clone_size: many
cdr3_length: 12
cdr3_aa: CAISEVGYEQYF
cdr3_nt: TGTGCCATCAGTGAGGTCGGATACGAGCAGTACTTC

v_call: TRBV11-2
j_call: TRBJ2-7
d_call: TRBD1
clone_size: few
cdr3_length: 14
cdr3_aa: CASSLWTGPTEPDF
cdr3_nt: TGTGCCAGCAGCTTATGGACAGGGCCAACCGAGCCAGACTTC

v_call: TRBV18
j_call: TRBJ2-5
d_call: .
clone_size: .
cdr3_length: 14
cdr3_aa: CASSPETRGERQYF
cdr3_nt: TGTGCCAGCTCACCAGAAACTAGGGGTGAACGCCAGTACTTC

v_call: TRBV5-5
j_call: TRBJ1-1
d_call: .
clone_size: .
cdr3_length: 15
cdr3_aa: CASSLGRPVNTEAFF
cdr3_nt: TGTGCCAGCAGCTTGGGCAGGCCAGTGAACACTGAAGCTTTCTTT

v_call: TRBV6-5
j_call: TRBJ2-5
d_call: .
clone_size: few
cdr3_length: 13
cdr3_aa: CASSYSPVQTQYF
cdr3_nt: TGTGCCAGCAGTTACTCCCCCGTGCAGACCCAGTACTTC

v_call: TRBV4-2
j_call: TRBJ2-1
d_call: TRBD2
clone_size: few
cdr3_length: 17
cdr3_aa: CASSQDTLAGDYNEQFF
cdr3_nt: TGTGCCAGCAGCCAAGACACACTAGCGGGAGACTACAATGAGCAGTTCTTC

v_call: TRBV29-1
j_call: TRBJ2-2
d_call: .
clone_size: many
cdr3_length: 11
cdr3_aa: CSISITGELFF
cdr3_nt: TGCAGCATTAGTATCACCGGGGAGCTGTTTTTT

v_call: TRBV15
j_call: TRBJ2-3
d_call: .
clone_size: many
cdr3_length: 12
cdr3_aa: CATKVSGDTQYF
cdr3_nt: TGTGCCACCAAGGTTAGCGGAGATACGCAGTATTTT

v_call: TRBV14
j_call: TRBJ2-1
d_call: TRBD2
clone_size: .
cdr3_length: 17
cdr3_aa: CASSQDSGRAAYNEQFF
cdr3_nt: TGTGCCAGCAGCCAGGATAGCGGGAGGGCTGCCTACAATGAGCAGTTCTTC

v_call: TRBV10-3
j_call: TRBJ2-1
d_call: TRBD2
clone_size: .
cdr3_length: 20
cdr3_aa: CAISGFGTSGSSSSYNEQFF
cdr3_nt: TGTGCCATCAGTGGCTTTGGGACTAGCGGGAGTTCGAGCTCCTACAATGAGCAGTTCTTC

v_call: TRBV15
j_call: TRBJ1-5
d_call: TRBD1
clone_size: .
cdr3_length: 12
cdr3_aa: CATTTGNQPRHF
cdr3_nt: TGTGCCACTACGACAGGGAACCAGCCCCGGCATTTT

v_call: TRBV24-1
j_call: TRBJ2-1
d_call: TRBD2
clone_size: .
cdr3_length: 16
cdr3_aa: CATSELLAGGWGEQFF
cdr3_nt: TGTGCCACCAGTGAGCTACTAGCGGGAGGGTGGGGTGAGCAGTTCTTC

v_call: TRBV20-1
j_call: TRBJ2-7
d_call: TRBD1
clone_size: few
cdr3_length: 12
cdr3_aa: CSAQTGVYEQYF
cdr3_nt: TGCAGTGCACAGACAGGGGTCTACGAGCAGTACTTC

v_call: TRBV6-1
j_call: TRBJ2-7
d_call: TRBD2
clone_size: many
cdr3_length: 14
cdr3_aa: CSSSPGLVPYEQYF
cdr3_nt: TGTTCCAGCAGTCCGGGACTAGTTCCTTACGAGCAGTACTTC

v_call: TRBV7-9
j_call: TRBJ2-4
d_call: .
clone_size: .
cdr3_length: 13
cdr3_aa: CASSLDSPNIQYF
cdr3_nt: TGTGCCAGCAGCTTAGACTCCCCGAACATTCAGTACTTC

v_call: TRBV29-1
j_call: TRBJ1-2
d_call: TRBD1
clone_size: few
cdr3_length: 14
cdr3_aa: CSVDLGTGNYGYTF
cdr3_nt: TGCAGCGTTGATCTGGGGACAGGCAACTATGGCTACACCTTC

v_call: TRBV14
j_call: TRBJ2-3
d_call: TRBD1
clone_size: few
cdr3_length: 12
cdr3_aa: CASSHGQGTQYF
cdr3_nt: TGTGCCAGCAGCCACGGACAGGGTACGCAGTATTTT

v_call: TRBV7-9
j_call: TRBJ1-2
d_call: TRBD1
clone_size: few
cdr3_length: 15
cdr3_aa: CASSLDGTGYDGYTF
cdr3_nt: TGTGCCAGCAGCTTAGATGGGACAGGGTATGATGGCTACACCTTC

v_call: TRBV20-1
j_call: TRBJ2-7
d_call: .
clone_size: .
cdr3_length: 17
cdr3_aa: CSAKSTGPISRDYEQYF
cdr3_nt: TGCAGTGCTAAAAGTACAGGGCCAATCTCGAGGGACTACGAGCAGTACTTC

v_call: TRBV28
j_call: TRBJ1-1
d_call: .
clone_size: many
cdr3_length: 14
cdr3_aa: CASSLLPGNTEAFF
cdr3_nt: TGTGCCAGCAGTTTATTGCCGGGGAACACTGAAGCTTTCTTT

v_call: TRBV6-2/TRBV6-3
j_call: TRBJ2-7
d_call: TRBD2
clone_size: .
cdr3_length: 16
cdr3_aa: CASRRTSGGGAYEQYF
cdr3_nt: TGTGCCAGCAGGAGGACTAGCGGGGGGGGGGCCTACGAGCAGTACTTC

v_call: TRBV7-8
j_call: TRBJ2-3
d_call: TRBD1
clone_size: few
cdr3_length: 15
cdr3_aa: CASSFPGQKIDTQYF
cdr3_nt: TGTGCCAGCAGCTTTCCGGGACAGAAGATAGATACGCAGTATTTT

v_call: TRBV5-1
j_call: TRBJ2-7
d_call: .
clone_size: few
cdr3_length: 14
cdr3_aa: CASSSTAGSYEQYF
cdr3_nt: TGCGCCAGCAGCTCGACGGCCGGCTCCTACGAGCAGTACTTC

v_call: TRBV7-2
j_call: TRBJ2-1
d_call: .
clone_size: .
cdr3_length: 15
cdr3_aa: CASSLDWRDYNEQFF
cdr3_nt: TGTGCCAGCAGCTTAGATTGGCGGGATTACAATGAGCAGTTCTTC

v_call: TRBV15
j_call: TRBJ2-3
d_call: TRBD2
clone_size: .
cdr3_length: 17
cdr3_aa: CATRTWAGSGRADTQYF
cdr3_nt: TGTGCCACCCGCACCTGGGCGGGGAGCGGGAGGGCAGATACGCAGTATTTT

v_call: TRBV20-1
j_call: TRBJ2-1
d_call: TRBD2
clone_size: few
cdr3_length: 16
cdr3_aa: CSARPILAGDFYEQFF
cdr3_nt: TGCAGTGCTAGACCCATCCTAGCGGGAGATTTCTATGAGCAGTTCTTC

v_call: TRBV7-2
j_call: TRBJ2-1
d_call: TRBD2
clone_size: many
cdr3_length: 14
cdr3_aa: CASSYGSGRNEQFF
cdr3_nt: TGTGCCAGCAGCTACGGTAGCGGGAGGAATGAGCAGTTCTTC

v_call: TRBV2
j_call: TRBJ2-2
d_call: TRBD2
clone_size: .
cdr3_length: 16
cdr3_aa: CASSTGGRARTGELFF
cdr3_nt: TGTGCCAGCAGTACCGGCGGGAGGGCCCGGACCGGGGAGCTGTTTTTT